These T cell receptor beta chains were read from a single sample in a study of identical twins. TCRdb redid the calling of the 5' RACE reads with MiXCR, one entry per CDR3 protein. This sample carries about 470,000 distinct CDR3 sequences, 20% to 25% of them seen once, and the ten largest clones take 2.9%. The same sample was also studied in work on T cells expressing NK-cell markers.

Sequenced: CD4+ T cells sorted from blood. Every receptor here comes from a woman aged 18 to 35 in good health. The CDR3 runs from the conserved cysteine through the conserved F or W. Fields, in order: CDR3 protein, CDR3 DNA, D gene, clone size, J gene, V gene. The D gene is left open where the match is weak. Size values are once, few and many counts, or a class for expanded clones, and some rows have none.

CASSPLDRGSKTQYF	TGTGCCAGCTCACCTCTGGACAGGGGAAGCAAGACCCAGTACTTC	TRBD1	.	TRBJ2-5	TRBV18
CASSLPGADTQYF	TGTGCCAGCAGCCTCCCAGGCGCAGATACGCAGTATTTT	.	many	TRBJ2-3	TRBV5-5
CASSDFPGQGIGEQFF	TGTGCCAGCAGTGATTTTCCGGGACAGGGGATTGGTGAGCAGTTCTTC	TRBD1	.	TRBJ2-1	TRBV6-1
CASSEAGQGRNIQYF	TGTGCCAGCAGTGAAGCGGGTCAGGGAAGGAACATTCAGTACTTC	.	.	TRBJ2-4	TRBV6-1
CASSPRSGASSEQFF	TGTGCCAGCAGCCCCCGATCGGGGGCGTCAAGTGAGCAGTTCTTC	.	.	TRBJ2-1	TRBV3-1
CASSRSGREDTQYF	TGTGCCAGCAGTCGAAGCGGGAGAGAAGATACGCAGTATTTT	TRBD2	few	TRBJ2-3	TRBV7-2
CASSLGDNTGGKQYF	TGCGCCAGCAGCTTAGGGGATAATACAGGGGGAAAGCAGTACTTC	TRBD1	.	TRBJ2-7	TRBV5-1
CASSRQVTVDEQYF	TGTGCCAGCTCAAGACAGGTAACCGTCGACGAGCAGTACTTC	.	.	TRBJ2-7	TRBV18
CASSIAGSATDTQYF	TGTGCCAGCAGTATAGCGGGAAGCGCCACAGATACGCAGTATTTT	TRBD2	many	TRBJ2-3	TRBV12-3/TRBV12-4
CASRRTSGNEQFF	TGTGCCAGCAGGAGGACTAGCGGCAATGAGCAGTTCTTC	TRBD2	.	TRBJ2-1	TRBV12-3/TRBV12-4
CSARDTGLANEQFF	TGCAGTGCTAGAGATACGGGACTAGCCAATGAGCAGTTCTTC	TRBD2	.	TRBJ2-1	TRBV20-1
CASSLAGTSGRNEQFF	TGTGCCAGCAGTTTAGCGGGGACTAGCGGGAGGAATGAGCAGTTCTTC	TRBD2	few	TRBJ2-1	TRBV12-3/TRBV12-4
CSARATSGGLNIQYF	TGCAGTGCTAGAGCGACTAGCGGGGGTCTAAACATTCAGTACTTC	TRBD2	few	TRBJ2-4	TRBV20-1
CSAAGSAGAYNEQFF	TGCAGTGCTGCCGGTTCGGCGGGGGCCTACAATGAGCAGTTCTTC	TRBD2	few	TRBJ2-1	TRBV20-1
CSARDRGHGYTF	TGCAGTGCTAGAGATCGGGGCCATGGCTACACCTTC	.	.	TRBJ1-2	TRBV20-1
CASRFRPGGTEAFF	TGTGCCAGCAGATTTAGACCTGGCGGCACTGAAGCTTTCTTT	.	few	TRBJ1-1	TRBV7-8
CASSSSGPFRTDTQYF	TGTGCCAGCAGTAGCTCAGGACCCTTCAGGACAGATACGCAGTATTTT	.	.	TRBJ2-3	TRBV12-3/TRBV12-4
CASSFSSGGGETQYF	TGTGCCAGCAGTTTCAGTAGCGGGGGAGGTGAGACCCAGTACTTC	TRBD2	.	TRBJ2-5	TRBV6-5
CASSLYSKPYEQYF	TGCGCCAGCAGCTTGTATTCAAAACCCTACGAGCAGTACTTC	.	few	TRBJ2-7	TRBV5-1
CASTRGLGYEQYF	TGTGCCAGTACCAGAGGGTTGGGCTACGAGCAGTACTTC	.	few	TRBJ2-7	TRBV2
CASSFILGLAGEQFF	TGTGCCAGCAGCTTCATCCTCGGACTAGCCGGTGAGCAGTTCTTC	TRBD2	.	TRBJ2-1	TRBV7-2
CASSQDKTSGDPYEQYF	TGCGCCAGCAGCCAAGATAAGACTAGCGGGGATCCCTACGAGCAGTACTTC	TRBD2	.	TRBJ2-7	TRBV4-3
CASSFGLATGANVLTF	TGTGCCAGCAGCTTTGGGCTAGCGACCGGGGCCAACGTCCTGACTTTC	.	.	TRBJ2-6	TRBV5-6
CASSSESSWDTQYF	TGCGCCAGCAGCTCGGAATCTAGTTGGGATACGCAGTATTTT	.	once	TRBJ2-3	TRBV5-1
CAIREGGGNENTIYF	TGTGCCATCCGAGAGGGGGGAGGTAATGAAAACACCATATATTTT	.	.	TRBJ1-3	TRBV10-3
CASSQLTGTSVERDTQYF	TGTGCCAGCAGCCAACTCACCGGGACTAGCGTAGAGAGGGATACGCAGTATTTT	TRBD2	.	TRBJ2-3	TRBV3-1
CSAYGTGAYNEQFF	TGCAGTGCTTACGGGACAGGGGCCTACAATGAGCAGTTCTTC	TRBD1	few	TRBJ2-1	TRBV20-1
CSASGSVGETYEQYF	TGCAGTGCTAGTGGGTCAGTGGGGGAAACCTACGAGCAGTACTTC	.	.	TRBJ2-7	TRBV20-1
CSARSTLNTGELFF	TGCAGTGCTAGGTCGACGCTGAACACCGGGGAGCTGTTTTTT	.	.	TRBJ2-2	TRBV20-1
CASSHRDGELFF	TGTGCCAGCAGTCACAGGGACGGGGAGCTGTTTTTT	.	.	TRBJ2-2	TRBV9
CASCRTGGASFEQYF	TGTGCCAGCTGCAGGACAGGGGGCGCCTCCTTCGAGCAGTACTTC	TRBD1	.	TRBJ2-7	TRBV27
CASSPYRGEQYF	TGTGCCAGCAGTCCCTATCGAGGCGAGCAGTACTTC	.	.	TRBJ2-7	TRBV6-5
CASSPRTGGDEQYF	TGTGCCAGCAGTCCCCGGACAGGGGGCGACGAGCAGTACTTC	TRBD1	.	TRBJ2-7	TRBV25-1
CASSLGTRGDREEDTIYF	TGTGCCAGCAGCTTAGGGACGCGAGGGGACAGGGAGGAAGACACCATATATTTT	TRBD1	.	TRBJ1-3	TRBV7-8
CASSPGTGEQPQHF	TGTGCCAGCTCACCTGGGACAGGGGAGCAGCCCCAGCATTTT	TRBD1	.	TRBJ1-5	TRBV18
CASSIAPGVGADTQYF	TGTGCCAGCAGTATCGCCCCGGGGGTAGGGGCAGATACGCAGTATTTT	.	.	TRBJ2-3	TRBV9
CASRWSGGLETQYF	TGTGCCAGCCGCTGGAGCGGGGGTTTGGAGACCCAGTACTTC	TRBD2	few	TRBJ2-5	TRBV11-3
CASSGGTGGLETQYF	TGTGCCAGCAGCGGCGGGACAGGGGGACTGGAGACCCAGTACTTC	TRBD1	few	TRBJ2-5	TRBV7-9
CASRPGGDTEAFF	TGTGCCAGCAGACCAGGGGGGGACACTGAAGCTTTCTTT	TRBD1	many	TRBJ1-1	TRBV12-3/TRBV12-4
CASSYASEETQYF	TGTGCCAGCAGTTACGCCAGTGAAGAGACCCAGTACTTC	.	.	TRBJ2-5	TRBV6-2/TRBV6-3
CASSYSSGGTYNEQFF	TGTGCCAGCAGCTACAGTAGCGGGGGGACCTACAATGAGCAGTTCTTC	TRBD2	few	TRBJ2-1	TRBV12-3/TRBV12-4
CSARAISYEQYF	TGCAGCGCCAGGGCCATCTCCTACGAGCAGTACTTC	.	few	TRBJ2-7	TRBV29-1
CASTIVLRGLTRSSYNEQFF	TGTGCCAGCACTATTGTCCTGCGGGGCCTTACTCGAAGCTCCTACAATGAGCAGTTCTTC	.	.	TRBJ2-1	TRBV12-3/TRBV12-4
CASSSSGMSTDTQYF	TGTGCCAGCAGTTCTAGCGGGATGAGCACAGATACGCAGTATTTT	TRBD2	once	TRBJ2-3	TRBV2
CSVEPPAGTANYGYTF	TGCAGCGTTGAACCCCCTGCAGGTACAGCTAACTATGGCTACACCTTC	.	.	TRBJ1-2	TRBV29-1